This T cell receptor beta chain came from a study of cytomegalovirus exposure and HLA in healthy donors. Study overall: The study's early data release held about 77 million unique TCRs from HLA-typed donors.

On this clone itself: Its antigen is unidentified.

The CDR3 totals 14 residues. In germline, CDR1 is MDHEN, CDR2 SYDVKM. J lost 8 bases, V lost 3 bases, and 7 bases had no gene match. The PCR made use of 60 Vbeta and 13 Jbeta primers. The table came from immunoSEQ multiplex PCR; TCRdb's copy has only in-frame clones and leaves some out. The sample lists approximately 93,000 clones, 82% seen once, with roughly 3.8% in the top ten. Study outcomes and limitations: TCR association rates varied by HLA locus in a later analysis, with DRB1 highest and HLA-C lowest.

The sequencing sample was made of PBMCs. This TCR came from a man aged 45 to 65 in good health and CMV-seronegative. The chain couples TRBV28 to TRBJ1-2, with 9 bases matching TRBD1. CDR3 nucleotide sequence: TGTGCCAGCAGTTTGAGCGGGACAGGGAGAGGCTACACCTTC. Its protein product is CASSLSGTGRGYTF.